This record looks at one T cell receptor beta chain sequence and its context. The target antigen is unknown. This sample is drawn from a study of T cell responses to AZD1222 COVID-19 vaccine. Study at large: Second-dose intervals of approximately 4 or approximately 12 weeks were pooled. Study outcomes and limitations: Baseline serology detected seropositivity in only five to seven AZD1222 recipients. Females outnumbered males among donors, who were mostly white British; clonal diversity was possibly underestimated. Spike regions recognized by vaccine-associated CD4 TCRs spanned the protein, led by 160-218 and 743-854.

This CDR3 has 12 residues. The germline V and J ends were trimmed by 5 bases and 12 bases, with 13 bases remaining between them. Germline CDR1 LGHDT, CDR2 YNNKEL (reference sequence). Profiled with immunoSEQ multiplex PCR; TCRdb holds only in-frame clones, not every one. There are about 180,000 clones in the sample; approximately 90% occur only once, and approximately 2.5% lies in the top ten. The TCR comes from an adult in good health. Sequences were derived from peripheral blood, sampled on day 0 of AZD1222 vaccination. The genes are TRBV3-1 (or the pseudogene TRBV3-2) and TRBJ1-4, with D possibly TRBD1 on 6 matching bases. The CDR3 DNA follows: TGTGCCAGCAGCTCACGGGAGGGGGAACTGTTTTTT. As protein: CASSSREGELFF.